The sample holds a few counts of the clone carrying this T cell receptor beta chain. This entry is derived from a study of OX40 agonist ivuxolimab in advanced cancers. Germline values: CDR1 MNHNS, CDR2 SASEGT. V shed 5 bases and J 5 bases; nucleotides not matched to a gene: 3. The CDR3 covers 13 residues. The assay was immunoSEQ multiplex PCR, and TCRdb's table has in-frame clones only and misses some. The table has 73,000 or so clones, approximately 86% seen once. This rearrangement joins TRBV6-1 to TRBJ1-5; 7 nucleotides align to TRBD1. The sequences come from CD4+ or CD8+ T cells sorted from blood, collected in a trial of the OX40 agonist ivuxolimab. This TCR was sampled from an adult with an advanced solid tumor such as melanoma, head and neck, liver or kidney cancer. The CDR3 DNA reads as TGTGCCAGCAGTCGACAGGGTGATCAGCCCCAGCATTTT. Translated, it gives CASSRQGDQPQHF.